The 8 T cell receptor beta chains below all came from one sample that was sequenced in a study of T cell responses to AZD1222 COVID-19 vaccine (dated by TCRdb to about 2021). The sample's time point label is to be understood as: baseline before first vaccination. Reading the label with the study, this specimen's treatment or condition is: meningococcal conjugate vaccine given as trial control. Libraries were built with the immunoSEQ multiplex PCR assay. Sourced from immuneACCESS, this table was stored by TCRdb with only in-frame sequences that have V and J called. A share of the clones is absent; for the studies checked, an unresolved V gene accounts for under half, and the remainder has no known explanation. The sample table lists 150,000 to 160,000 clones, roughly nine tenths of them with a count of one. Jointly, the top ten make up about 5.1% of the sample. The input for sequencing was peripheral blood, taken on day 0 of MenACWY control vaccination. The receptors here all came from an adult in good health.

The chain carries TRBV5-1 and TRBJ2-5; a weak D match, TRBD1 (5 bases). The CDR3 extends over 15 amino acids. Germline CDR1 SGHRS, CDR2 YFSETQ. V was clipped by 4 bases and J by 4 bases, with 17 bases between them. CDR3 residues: CASSHGQNTLETQYF. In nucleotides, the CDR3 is TGCGCCAGCAGCCACGGACAAAACACGTTAGAGACCCAGTACTTC.

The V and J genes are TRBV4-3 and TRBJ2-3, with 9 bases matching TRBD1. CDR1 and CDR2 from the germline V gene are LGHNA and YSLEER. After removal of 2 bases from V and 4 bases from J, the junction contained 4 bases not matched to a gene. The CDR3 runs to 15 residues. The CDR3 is CASSQWTGEADTQYF. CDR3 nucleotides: TGCGCCAGCAGCCAATGGACAGGGGAAGCAGATACGCAGTATTTT.

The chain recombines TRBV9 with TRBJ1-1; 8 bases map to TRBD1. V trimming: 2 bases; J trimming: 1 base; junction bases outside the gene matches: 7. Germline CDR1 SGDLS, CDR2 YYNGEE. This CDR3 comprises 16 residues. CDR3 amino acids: CASSVASGGWNTEAFF. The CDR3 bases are TGTGCCAGCAGCGTTGCGTCAGGGGGCTGGAACACTGAAGCTTTCTTT.

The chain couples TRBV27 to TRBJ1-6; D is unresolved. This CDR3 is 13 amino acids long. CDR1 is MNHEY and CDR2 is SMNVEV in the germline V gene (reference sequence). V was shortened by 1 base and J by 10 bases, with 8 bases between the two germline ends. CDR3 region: CASSLFPGSPLHF. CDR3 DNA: TGTGCCAGCAGTTTATTTCCGGGCTCACCCCTCCACTTT.

Here the CDR3 DNA reads TGTGCCGGGCGGACTCACGGGGGAGAAAAACTGTTTTTT. This sequence encodes CAGRTHGGEKLFF. The chain combines TRBV28 with TRBJ1-4; D may be TRBD1 (5 bases). Trimming pared 11 bases from V and 8 bases from J, leaving 18 bases between. The germline gives CDR1 MDHEN, CDR2 SYDVKM. The length of the CDR3 is 13 residues.

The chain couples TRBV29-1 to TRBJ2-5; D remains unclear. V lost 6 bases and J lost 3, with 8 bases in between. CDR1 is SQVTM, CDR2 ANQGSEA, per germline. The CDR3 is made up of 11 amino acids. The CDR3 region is CSVLEKETQYF. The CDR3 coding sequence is TGCAGCGTATTGGAGAAAGAGACCCAGTACTTC.

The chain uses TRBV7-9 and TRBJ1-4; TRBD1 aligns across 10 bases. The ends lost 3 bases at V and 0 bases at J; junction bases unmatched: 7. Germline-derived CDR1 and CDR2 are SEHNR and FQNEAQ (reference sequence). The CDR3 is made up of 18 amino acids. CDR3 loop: CASSLGQGRAATNEKLFF. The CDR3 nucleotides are TGTGCCAGCAGCTTGGGACAGGGGAGAGCCGCAACTAATGAAAAACTGTTTTTT.

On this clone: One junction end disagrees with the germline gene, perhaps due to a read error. CDR3 in DNA: TGTGCCAGCAGTTTAGGGTCTGGGGCCAACGTCCTGACTTTC. Protein product: CASSLGSGANVLTF. The rearrangement links TRBV11-2 to TRBJ2-6; D is unclear. Germline values: CDR1 SGHAT, CDR2 FQNNGV. This CDR3 has 14 residues.